This T cell receptor (beta chain) was identified during a study of T cells after yellow fever vaccination. Using its own MiXCR run on the 5' RACE reads, TCRdb lists one record per CDR3 protein. Of some 560,000 distinct CDR3 sequences in the sample, about a fifth were seen once. Study observations and caveats: High-abundance clonotypes from the bulk population could contaminate FACS-sorted repertoires. Booster samples showed a return of most primary-vaccination clones (roughly 96% CD4, approximately 90% CD8).

With respect to this clonotype: Its antigen is still unknown.

The CDR3 has 14 amino acids. Looked up from germline, CDR1 is MNHEY and CDR2 is SVGEGT. Trimming removed 6 bases from V and 1 base from J, with 11 bases in between. The chain has TRBV6-2 or TRBV6-3 and TRBJ2-3, with a possible D match to TRBD1 (5 bases). The TCR originated in a man aged 25-45 years who received the YFV17D yellow fever vaccine. Sequencing used PBMCs, obtained 15 days after the yellow fever booster vaccination. CDR3 protein: CASRQGVGTDTQYF. The CDR3 DNA follows: TGTGCCAGCAGGCAGGGCGTTGGCACAGATACGCAGTATTTT.